Below, one T cell receptor beta chain is given with its context. Its antigen is not identified. Trimming removed 5 bases from V and 6 bases from J; junction bases left unmatched: 7. CDR3 length: 15 residues. Germline CDR1 reads SGHNT; CDR2 reads YYREEE (reference sequence). The sample comes from a study of cytomegalovirus exposure and HLA in healthy donors. The study, taken as a whole, reports: The sole available immune exposure information was CMV serostatus. Reports credit the classifier with highly specific, highly sensitive diagnosis of cytomegalovirus status.

Primers for the PCR totalled 60 Vbeta and 13 Jbeta. As originally analysed: Unique TCR beta chains numbered approximately 76 million in a later analysis, with roughly 9.9 million shared. The table came from immunoSEQ multiplex PCR; TCRdb's copy has only in-frame clones and leaves some out. V, J and clone size were drawn from that table, and D and trimming were deduced from the DNA. The table lists some 150,000 clones, roughly 78% of them singletons. The specimen was PBMCs. This sequence originates from a man aged 45-65 years in good health and CMV-seropositive. V and J are TRBV5-4 and TRBJ2-1, with 11 bases identical to TRBD2. The CDR3 here is CASSLTSGKGNEQFF. In DNA, the CDR3 is TGTGCCAGCAGTTTGACTAGCGGGAAGGGCAATGAGCAGTTCTTC. The entire variable domain, with the rest obtained from reference TRBV5-4 and TRBJ2-1, is as follows: ETGVTQSPTHLIKTRGQQVTLRCSSQSGHNTVSWYQQALGQGPQFIFQYYREEENGRGNFPPRFSGLQFPNYSSELNVNALELDDSALYLCASSLTSGKGNEQFFGPGTRLTVL.